The next 20 T cell receptor beta chains were all read from a single sample in a study of OX40 agonist ivuxolimab in advanced cancers. Here immunoSEQ multiplex PCR was the method, and the copy in TCRdb shows in-frame clones only, minus some. The sample records more than 55,000 clones, roughly 80% being singletons. This sample comprised CD4+ or CD8+ T cells sorted from blood, obtained in a trial of the OX40 agonist ivuxolimab. Receptor source: an adult with an advanced solid tumor such as melanoma, head and neck, liver or kidney cancer.

This chain joins TRBV2 and TRBJ2-2; D ambiguous. The V and J ends lost 6 bases and 6 bases respectively, with 8 bases between them. The CDR3 sequence is 12 residues long. Germline CDR1 is SNHLY and CDR2 is FYNNEI. CDR3 amino acids: CASRLISGELFF. The CDR3 coding sequence is TGTGCCAGCAGACTGATCTCCGGGGAGCTGTTTTTT.

The rearrangement links TRBV6-5 to TRBJ1-2; D remains ambiguous. Trimming took 6 bases from V and 9 from J, leaving 17 bases between them. The CDR3 covers 13 residues. The germline V gene has CDR1 MNHEY and CDR2 SVGAGI. CDR3 nucleotide sequence: TGTGCCAGCAGATTAGGATCAACCAAGAGCTACACCTTC. The encoded protein is CASRLGSTKSYTF.

This sequence joins TRBV30 and TRBJ1-2, with D possibly matching TRBD1 (5 bases). The CDR3 spans 13 residues. Germline lookup yields CDR1 GTSNPN and CDR2 SVGIG (reference sequence). The V gene lost 3 bases and the J gene lost 8 bases, with 16 bases spanning the gap. The CDR3 nucleotides are TGTGCCTGGAGCGGGACGGCCTATCGGGGCTACACCTTC. Its protein product is CAWSGTAYRGYTF.

The chain recombines TRBV2 with TRBJ2-3; D gene unclear. CDR1 and CDR2 from the germline V gene are SNHLY and FYNNEI. This CDR3 is 14 amino acids long. Trimming took 6 bases from V and 4 from J, leaving 14 bases between them. The CDR3 region is CASSPLVSSDTQYF. CDR3 in DNA: TGTGCCAGCAGCCCCCTGGTTTCCTCAGATACGCAGTATTTT.

The rearrangement joins TRBV18 to TRBJ2-3, with a possible D match to TRBD2 (6 bases). This CDR3 is 14 amino acids long. The V gene's germline CDR1 is KGHSH and CDR2 LQKENI. The V end lost 4 bases, the J end lost 0 bases, and 8 bases lay between the germline ends. CDR3 sequence reads: CASSLRESTDTQYF. Here the CDR3 DNA reads TGTGCCAGCTCACTACGGGAGAGCACAGATACGCAGTATTTT.

V is TRBV9 and J is TRBJ2-1; 7 nucleotides align to TRBD1. The length of the CDR3 is 17 residues. With 0 bases clipped from V and 8 bases from J, the junction kept 14 bases outside the gene matches. CDR1 and CDR2 from the germline V gene are SGDLS and YYNGEE. As DNA, the CDR3 is TGTGCCAGCAGCGTAGGGATTGGGGACAGCACCTTGGATGAGCAGTTCTTC. Translated, it gives CASSVGIGDSTLDEQFF.

CDR3 DNA sequence: TGTGCCAGCAGCTTATTCGGACTAGCCCGAGAGACCCAGTACTTC. Its translation: CASSLFGLARETQYF. The chain links TRBV11-2 to TRBJ2-5; 8 bases are shared with TRBD2. The germline gives CDR1 SGHAT, CDR2 FQNNGV. Trimming took 2 bases from V and 4 from J; bases not matched to a gene: 6. The CDR3 loop spans 15 amino acids.

The V gene is TRBV15, the J gene TRBJ2-2; D gene uncertain. The germline V and J ends were trimmed by 0 bases and 1 base, with 9 bases remaining between them. This CDR3 is built from 16 residues. The germline CDR1 and CDR2 sequences are LNHNV and YYDKDF (reference sequence). In nucleotides, the CDR3 is TGTGCCACCAGCAGAGATGAACAGCTGAACACCGGGGAGCTGTTTTTT. Translation: CATSRDEQLNTGELFF. Drawing the rest from reference TRBV15 and TRBJ2-2, the complete variable domain is DAMVIQNPRYQVTQFGKPVTLSCSQTLNHNVMYWYQQKSSQAPKLLFHYYDKDFNNEADTPDNFQSRRPNTSFCFLDIRSPGLGDTAMYLCATSRDEQLNTGELFFGEGSRLTVL.

V usage is TRBV7-8 and J usage is TRBJ2-2; D is tentatively TRBD1 or TRBD2 (5 bases each). Germline values: CDR1 SGHVS, CDR2 FQNEAQ. Trimming cost V 5 bases and J 0 bases, with 13 bases left between them. CDR3 length: 16 residues. The DNA for the CDR3 is TGTGCCAGCAGCCCCCGGGACCGCGCGAACACCGGGGAGCTGTTTTTT. It encodes CASSPRDRANTGELFF.

This clone has more than one count but fewer than ten. The rearrangement joins TRBV7-3 to TRBJ2-2; D gene unclear. The germline V gene encodes CDR1 SGHTA and CDR2 FQGTGA. The CDR3 length is 14 residues. V was shortened by 3 bases and J by 2 bases, with 7 bases between the two germline ends. The CDR3 DNA is TGTGCCAGCAGCTTTGACCTAAACACCGGGGAGCTGTTTTTT. The encoded protein is CASSFDLNTGELFF.

The chain has TRBV5-6 and TRBJ1-6; 8 nucleotides match TRBD1. J was trimmed by 9 bases and V by 2 bases; bases with no gene match: 4. Per the germline V gene, CDR1 is SGHDT and CDR2 is YYEEEE. This CDR3 has 14 amino acids. The CDR3, as DNA: TGTGCCAGCAGCTTAGGACAGGGAGCTTCACCCCTCCACTTT. Translating gives CASSLGQGASPLHF.

The sample holds a few counts of this clone. V is TRBV30 and J is TRBJ1-1, with D perhaps matching TRBD1 (5 bases). Trimming took off 2 bases at V and 1 base at J, with 11 bases between the two ends. Germline CDR1 reads GTSNPN; CDR2 reads SVGIG (reference sequence). The CDR3 contains 14 residues. CDR3 region: CAWSWQGANTEAFF. The CDR3, as DNA: TGTGCCTGGAGTTGGCAGGGAGCGAACACTGAAGCTTTCTTT. The whole variable domain, filled in from reference TRBV30 and TRBJ1-1, reads SQTIHQWPATLVQPVGSPLSLECTVEGTSNPNLYWYRQAAGRGLQLLFYSVGIGQISSEVPQNLSASRPQDRQFILSSKKLLLSDSGFYLCAWSWQGANTEAFFGQGTRLTVV.

The chain links TRBV4-3 to TRBJ2-7; perhaps D is TRBD1 or TRBD2 (5 bases each). This CDR3 has 16 residues. V was shortened by 1 base and J by 6 bases, with 19 bases between the two germline ends. CDR1 is LGHNA, CDR2 YSLEER, per germline. CDR3 coding DNA: TGCGCCAGCAGCCAAGGCGCCGGGACCACGAGCCGCGAGCAGTACTTC. This codes for CASSQGAGTTSREQYF.

The rearrangement joins TRBV5-6 to TRBJ1-5; no clear D. Looked up from germline, CDR1 is SGHDT and CDR2 is YYEEEE. The CDR3 spans 12 residues. V gave up 4 bases and J gave up 4 bases, with 6 bases separating them. The CDR3 DNA reads as TGTGCCAGCAGCATCAGAAATCAGCCCCAGCATTTT. Amino acid sequence: CASSIRNQPQHF.

The chain has TRBV19 and TRBJ2-2; D not certain. The CDR3 has 16 residues. V lost 7 bases and J 6 bases, leaving 21 bases between the germline ends. The germline V gene has CDR1 LNHDA and CDR2 SQIVND (reference sequence). The CDR3 loop is CASNDGRPQKPGELFF. In DNA form, the CDR3 reads TGTGCCAGTAACGACGGACGGCCGCAAAAACCCGGGGAGCTGTTTTTT.

This clone appeared a few times. The CDR3 DNA follows: TGTGCCAGCAGTAAGGGACAGGAACAGCCCCAGCATTTT. Translated: CASSKGQEQPQHF. This rearrangement joins TRBV6-5 to TRBJ1-5, with TRBD1 identical over 8 bases. The CDR3 length is 13 residues. In germline, CDR1 is MNHEY, CDR2 SVGAGI. Germline trimming cut 5 bases from V and 7 bases from J; bases unmatched to any gene: 4.

This clone has only a few counts. The chain joins TRBV28 to TRBJ1-5; no clear D. CDR3 length equals 15 residues. Trimming pared 6 bases from V and 0 bases from J, leaving 12 bases between. The germline V gene has CDR1 MDHEN and CDR2 SYDVKM. As DNA, the CDR3 is TGTGCCAGCAGCGGACGGTCGGTTAGCAATCAGCCCCAGCATTTT. It is translated as CASSGRSVSNQPQHF.

CDR3 amino acids: CASSLKAVGGYNEQFF. CDR3 coding DNA: TGTGCCAGCAGCTTGAAAGCCGTGGGGGGTTACAATGAGCAGTTCTTC. V is TRBV5-4 and J is TRBJ2-1, with a possible D match to TRBD2 (6 bases). V lost 1 base and J 4 bases, leaving 15 bases between the germline ends. The CDR3 runs 16 residues. Germline assignment: CDR1 SGHNT and CDR2 YYREEE (reference sequence).

The chain is built from TRBV5-4 and TRBJ2-5; TRBD2 aligns across 12 bases. The CDR3 totals 15 residues. With V trimmed by 0 bases and J by 9 bases, 6 bases remained unmatched. CDR1 SGHNT and CDR2 YYREEE come from the germline V gene (reference sequence). The CDR3: CASSLGTSGMSAQYF. The CDR3 nucleotides read TGTGCCAGCAGCTTGGGGACTAGCGGGATGAGCGCCCAGTACTTC.

The V gene is TRBV19, the J gene TRBJ1-6, with TRBD1 as a possible D gene (5 bases). Looked up from germline, CDR1 is LNHDA and CDR2 is SQIVND (reference sequence). The CDR3 contains 15 residues. Trimming removed 0 bases at V and 9 bases at J, with 12 bases between. CDR3 residues: CASSIDWGDGSPLHF. The DNA for the CDR3 is TGTGCCAGTAGTATAGATTGGGGCGACGGTTCACCCCTCCACTTT.